Listed below are T cell receptor beta chains from one sample, sequenced in a study of neoadjuvant nivolumab and ipilimumab in lung cancer. The data were produced by immunoSEQ multiplex PCR, yet TCRdb's version contains in-frame clones alone and is incomplete. Of about 6,900 clones in the sample, around 77% were seen once. This specimen consisted of tumor tissue, obtained after neoadjuvant nivolumab, alone or with ipilimumab, at or shortly before surgery. The receptor set was obtained from an adult with non-small cell lung cancer. Each CDR3 is given with its conserved first and last residue. D genes are given only for firm matches. Clone size, where shown, is once, few, many, or a class for clones that have expanded.

TRBJ2-2 - TRBV5-1 - TGCGCCAGCAGCCCGGGTCGGGGCTGGACCGGGGAGCTGTTTTTT CASSPGRGWTGELFF
TRBJ1-2 TRBD1 TRBV9 - TGTGCCAGCAGCCCGAAAATAGGGACAGTTTTAAGAGGCTACACCTTC CASSPKIGTVLRGYTF
TRBJ2-5 - TRBV9 - TGTGCCAGCAGCCCTGCCGAGGAGACCCAGTACTTC CASSPAEETQYF
TRBJ2-4 TRBD1 TRBV11-3 - TGTGCCAGCAGTAAAAGGGGGCCGGACAAAAACATTCAGTACTTC CASSKRGPDKNIQYF
TRBJ2-7 - TRBV2 few TGTGCCAGCAGTGGTTCGAGGACAGAAATATCCTACGAGCAGTACTTC CASSGSRTEISYEQYF
TRBJ1-2 - TRBV27 few TGTGCCAGCAGTTCCCAACTCACAGGGAGGGTCAATTCGGGCTACACCTTC CASSSQLTGRVNSGYTF
TRBJ2-1 TRBD2 TRBV7-9 - TGTGCCAGCAGCCCGACTAGCGGGAGAACGAATGAGCAGTTCTTC CASSPTSGRTNEQFF
TRBJ2-5 TRBD2 TRBV7-2 - TGTGCCAGCAGCACTTTAGCGGGGCCCCAAGAGACCCAGTACTTC CASSTLAGPQETQYF
TRBJ2-1 TRBD2 TRBV2 - TGTGCCAGCAGCCCAGAGGGACTAGCGGGAGAGGATGAGCAGTTCTTC CASSPEGLAGEDEQFF
TRBJ2-3 TRBD1 TRBV5-1 - TGCGCCAGCAGCTCTACAGGGGCCCCCGAGGATACGCAGTATTTT CASSSTGAPEDTQYF
TRBJ2-2 - TRBV5-1 - TGCGCCAGCAGCTTGGGGAGCCTGAACACCGGGGAGCTGTTTTTT CASSLGSLNTGELFF
TRBJ1-1 - TRBV6-5 - TGTGCCAGCAGGTACGGGACCTCCGAGACTGAAGCTTTCTTT CASRYGTSETEAFF
TRBJ2-2 - TRBV5-1 few TGCGCCAGCGCGGGCACCCCGCCGGGACCCCAAGGAGGCGGGGAGCTGTTTTTT CASAGTPPGPQGGGELFF
TRBJ2-7 - TRBV6-1 - TGTGCCAGCAGTGACCAGGGGAAACTATCTCACGAGCAGTACTTC CASSDQGKLSHEQYF
TRBJ1-5 - TRBV7-8 - TGTGCCAGCAGCCTTGAACATTTT CASSLEHF
TRBJ1-1 - TRBV19 - TGTGCCAGTAGTCCAGGGGTTTACACTGAAGCTTTCTTT CASSPGVYTEAFF
TRBJ2-7 - TRBV5-1 - TGCGCCAGCAGCTTGGAAGCGGGGACATACGAGCAGTACTTC CASSLEAGTYEQYF
TRBJ2-3 - TRBV2 - TGTGCCAGCAGTGCTGGGATTCGCACAGATACGCAGTATTTT CASSAGIRTDTQYF
TRBJ2-7 - TRBV2 - TGTGCCAGCAGTGAAACAGCATCGTCGGGCGAGCAGTACTTC CASSETASSGEQYF
TRBJ2-7 - TRBV28 - TGTGCCAGCAGTTTATACGAGCAGTACTTC CASSLYEQYF
TRBJ2-2 - TRBV2 - TGTGCCAGCAGTGAAGCTCGGGGAAGTACCGGGGAGCTGTTTTTT CASSEARGSTGELFF
TRBJ1-1 - TRBV7-9 - TGTGCCAGCAGCTTATATCGTGGGACTGAAGCTTTCTTT CASSLYRGTEAFF
TRBJ2-7 - TRBV5-6 once TGTGCCAGCAGCGTCGGAGGAACCTACGAGCAGTACTTC CASSVGGTYEQYF
TRBJ1-2 - TRBV27 - TGTGCCAGCAGCGTGAATGCTGGGACGGGAATTAACTATGGCTACACCTTC CASSVNAGTGINYGYTF
TRBJ1-5 - TRBV6-1 once TGTGCCAGCAGACCTCATACAGGGTATCAGCCCCAGCATTTT CASRPHTGYQPQHF
TRBJ2-3 - TRBV5-5 - TGTGCCAGCAGCTTGGAGCCGGGGGCAGATACGCAGTATTTT CASSLEPGADTQYF
TRBJ2-1 TRBD1 TRBV10-3 - TGTGCCATCAACGACAGGGGGCAGTCCAATGAGCAGTTCTTC CAINDRGQSNEQFF
TRBJ1-1 - TRBV6-5 - TGTGCCAGCAGTTCGAGGGTCGCTGAAGCTTTCTTT CASSSRVAEAFF
TRBJ2-7 - TRBV20-1 - TGCAGTGCTAGAGCCGTTTACGAGCAGTACTTC CSARAVYEQYF
TRBJ1-5 TRBD1 TRBV18 - TGTGCCAGCTCACCAGGACAGGACAATCAGCCCCAGCATTTT CASSPGQDNQPQHF
TRBJ2-1 - TRBV5-1 - TGCGCCAGCAGCCCCCTGGACCTGGGCTACAATGAGCAGTTCTTC CASSPLDLGYNEQFF
TRBJ1-4 TRBD1 TRBV6-5 - TGTGCCAGCAGATCACAGGACAGGGGACGGGAAAAACTGTTTTTT CASRSQDRGREKLFF
TRBJ2-1 TRBD2 TRBV5-1 - TGCGCCAGCAGCTTGGTCGGTAGCGGGAGAAATGAGCAGTTCTTC CASSLVGSGRNEQFF
TRBJ2-1 TRBD2 TRBV19 - TGTGCCAGTAGTACAGGGACTAGCGGGAGGTCCTACAATGAGCAGTTCTTC CASSTGTSGRSYNEQFF
TRBJ1-1 TRBD1 TRBV5-6 - TGTGCCAGCAGCTTGAGTCAGGGGGGTACTGAAGCTTTCTTT CASSLSQGGTEAFF
TRBJ1-2 - TRBV19 - TGTGCCAGTAGTCCGGGACGGAATTTCTATGGCTACACCTTC CASSPGRNFYGYTF
TRBJ2-7 - TRBV4-1 - TGCGCCAGCAGCCAAGATGGGAACGGGGTCGAGCAGTACTTC CASSQDGNGVEQYF
TRBJ1-4 - TRBV5-1 - TGCGCCAGCAGCTTGGGTTTGGGGGAAAAACTGTTTTTT CASSLGLGEKLFF
TRBJ2-7 - TRBV5-6 - TGTGCCAGCAGCTTGGGTCCCAGGGGCTACGAGCAGTACTTC CASSLGPRGYEQYF
TRBJ2-7 TRBD2 TRBV7-2 - TGTGCCAGCAGCTTAGTCGGGACTAGCGGAAACTACGAGCAGTACTTC CASSLVGTSGNYEQYF
TRBJ2-1 - TRBV6-1 few TGTGCCACTCTAAACAATGAGCAGTTCTTC CATLNNEQFF
TRBJ2-5 TRBD1 TRBV29-1 - TGCAGCGTCCCAGGACAGGGTTTGGGGGAGACCCAGTACTTC CSVPGQGLGETQYF
TRBJ2-1 - TRBV7-8 - TGTGCCAGCAGGCCCCAAAACAACAAGGGGAATGAGCAGTTCTTC CASRPQNNKGNEQFF
TRBJ2-4 TRBD1 TRBV11-2 - TGTGCCAGCAGCCCTGGGACAGTAAACATTCAGTACTTC CASSPGTVNIQYF
TRBJ1-1 TRBD1 TRBV6-5 - TGTGCCAGCAGTTACCTACAGGGGGGCACTGAAGCTTTCTTT CASSYLQGGTEAFF